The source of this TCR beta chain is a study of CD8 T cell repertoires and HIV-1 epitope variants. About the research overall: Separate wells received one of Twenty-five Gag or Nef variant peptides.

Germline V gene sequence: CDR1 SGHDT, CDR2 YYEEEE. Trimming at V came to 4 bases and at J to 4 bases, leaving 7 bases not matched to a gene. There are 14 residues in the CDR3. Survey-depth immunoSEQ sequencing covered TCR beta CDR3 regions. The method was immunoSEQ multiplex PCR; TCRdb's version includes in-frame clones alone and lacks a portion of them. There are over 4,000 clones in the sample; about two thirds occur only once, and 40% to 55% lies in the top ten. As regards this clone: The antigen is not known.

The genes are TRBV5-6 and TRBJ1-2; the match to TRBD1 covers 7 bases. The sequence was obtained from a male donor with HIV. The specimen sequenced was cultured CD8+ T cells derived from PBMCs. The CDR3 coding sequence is TGTGCCAGCAGCATGGGCGACAGGGTCTATGGCTACACCTTC. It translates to CASSMGDRVYGYTF.